In this sample, the clone carrying this T cell receptor (beta chain) turned up a few times. The antigen remains unidentified. Germline CDR1 reads DFQATT; CDR2 reads SNEGSKA (reference sequence). The CDR3 length is 12 residues. The V end lost 4 bases, the J end lost 2 bases, and 9 bases lay between the germline ends. This sample was included in a study of post-analysis software for immune sequencing data. Libraries were made from TCR beta cDNA, and they carried unique molecular identifiers. The authors obtained roughly 500,000 cDNA molecules from roughly 1.1 to 9.2 million T cells. Each CDR3 protein is one row after TCRdb ran MiXCR on the PCR reads. The sample lists 650,000 to 900,000 distinct CDR3 sequences; 40% to 55% were seen once. The study's findings and limits: Five or six TRBV segments were more frequent in patients than controls; TRBV5-6, TRBV5-1 and TRBV20-1 belonged to this group. Under the F measure, samples that were prepared in one batch clustered strongly together.

The specimen sequenced was blood. This chain connects TRBV20-1 to TRBJ2-7; perhaps D is TRBD1 or TRBD2 (5 bases each). The clonotype comes from a girl aged 5-17 years with multiple sclerosis. In DNA form, the CDR3 reads TGCAGTGCTAACCGGGGCCCCTACGAGCAGTACTTC. Protein: CSANRGPYEQYF.